Listed below are T cell receptor beta chains from one sample, sequenced in a study of T cell responses to AZD1222 COVID-19 vaccine. TCRdb keeps only in-frame clones here, not all; method: immunoSEQ multiplex PCR. Among about 190,000 clones listed, around 93% were seen once. Sequenced here: peripheral blood, sampled on day 0 of AZD1222 vaccination. All receptors derive from an adult in good health. CDR3s include the opening cysteine and the closing phenylalanine or tryptophan. Fields, in order: clone size, V gene, D gene, J gene, CDR3 protein, CDR3 DNA. A D gene is named only where the DNA matches it firmly. Only some rows state a clone size, as once, few, many or a class for expanded clones.

clone_size: -; v_call: TRBV19; d_call: TRBD1; j_call: TRBJ2-6; cdr3_aa: CASSSGNRGTDSGANVLTF; cdr3_nt: TGTGCCAGTAGTTCTGGCAACAGGGGGACAGACTCTGGGGCCAACGTCCTGACTTTC
clone_size: -; v_call: TRBV28; d_call: -; j_call: TRBJ1-1; cdr3_aa: CASNLPQGLNTEAFF; cdr3_nt: TGTGCCAGCAACCTCCCCCAGGGGCTGAACACTGAAGCTTTCTTT
clone_size: -; v_call: TRBV19; d_call: -; j_call: TRBJ2-2; cdr3_aa: CASSIDDKSGELFF; cdr3_nt: TGTGCCAGTAGTATAGATGACAAGTCCGGGGAGCTGTTTTTT
clone_size: few; v_call: TRBV2; d_call: TRBD1; j_call: TRBJ2-7; cdr3_aa: CASSETGTGTHEQYF; cdr3_nt: TGTGCCAGCAGTGAGACCGGGACAGGGACCCACGAGCAGTACTTC
clone_size: -; v_call: TRBV5-1; d_call: -; j_call: TRBJ1-1; cdr3_aa: CASSSGEQVSVGAFF; cdr3_nt: TGCGCCAGCAGCTCGGGAGAACAGGTCTCAGTTGGGGCTTTCTTT
clone_size: -; v_call: TRBV19; d_call: -; j_call: TRBJ1-1; cdr3_aa: CASSTGAWDPNTEAFF; cdr3_nt: TGTGCCAGTAGTACGGGGGCGTGGGACCCGAACACTGAAGCTTTCTTT
clone_size: -; v_call: TRBV19; d_call: -; j_call: TRBJ1-5; cdr3_aa: CASSIQGERRNQPQHF; cdr3_nt: TGTGCCAGTAGTATTCAGGGTGAGAGGCGCAATCAGCCCCAGCATTTT
clone_size: -; v_call: TRBV28; d_call: TRBD2; j_call: TRBJ2-1; cdr3_aa: CASSSLLALSSYNEQFF; cdr3_nt: TGTGCCAGCAGTTCCCTACTAGCGCTGAGCTCCTACAATGAGCAGTTCTTC
clone_size: -; v_call: TRBV24-1; d_call: -; j_call: TRBJ2-3; cdr3_aa: CATSDPGGEGTDTQYF; cdr3_nt: TGTGCCACCAGTGACCCGGGCGGAGAGGGCACAGATACGCAGTATTTT
clone_size: -; v_call: TRBV28; d_call: -; j_call: TRBJ1-4; cdr3_aa: CASSPLLRGNEKLFF; cdr3_nt: TGTGCCAGCAGTCCCCTATTGAGGGGAAATGAAAAACTGTTTTTT
clone_size: few; v_call: TRBV3-1/TRBV3-2; d_call: -; j_call: TRBJ1-2; cdr3_aa: CASSQEISAGVSDGYTF; cdr3_nt: TGTGCCAGCAGCCAAGAGATTTCGGCAGGGGTTAGCGATGGCTACACCTTC
clone_size: once; v_call: TRBV27; d_call: TRBD2; j_call: TRBJ2-1; cdr3_aa: CASSLFSSGRYNEQFF; cdr3_nt: TGTGCCAGCAGTTTATTCTCTAGCGGTAGGTACAATGAGCAGTTCTTC
clone_size: once; v_call: TRBV7-9; d_call: -; j_call: TRBJ1-1; cdr3_aa: CASSLAEGTEAFF; cdr3_nt: TGTGCCAGCAGCTTAGCGGAGGGCACTGAAGCTTTCTTT
clone_size: -; v_call: TRBV11-2; d_call: -; j_call: TRBJ2-1; cdr3_aa: CASSLDTYEQFF; cdr3_nt: TGTGCCAGCAGCTTAGATACCTATGAGCAGTTCTTC
clone_size: -; v_call: TRBV6-5; d_call: -; j_call: TRBJ2-7; cdr3_aa: CASSSEGSYEQYF; cdr3_nt: TGTGCCAGCAGTTCGGAGGGATCCTACGAGCAGTACTTC
clone_size: -; v_call: TRBV5-6; d_call: -; j_call: TRBJ1-2; cdr3_aa: CASSLGRNYGYTF; cdr3_nt: TGTGCCAGCAGCTTAGGGCGGAACTATGGCTACACCTTC
clone_size: -; v_call: TRBV18; d_call: -; j_call: TRBJ2-1; cdr3_aa: CASSPTRSYNEQFF; cdr3_nt: TGTGCCAGCTCACCGACACGCTCCTACAATGAGCAGTTCTTC